Listed below are T cell receptor beta chains from one sample, sequenced in a study of T cell repertoires in ileal Crohn's disease. Method: immunoSEQ multiplex PCR; TCRdb's copy keeps in-frame clones and lacks some. The sample carries 30,000 or so clones, 80% to 90% recorded once. Specimen: ileal tissue. These receptor sequences come from an adult with Crohn's disease. CDR3s include the opening cysteine and the closing phenylalanine or tryptophan. The order of the fields is CDR3 length, V gene, J gene, clone size, D gene, CDR3 protein, CDR3 DNA. The D gene is left open where the match is weak. Part of the rows lack a size; the others show once, few, many or a class for expanded clones.

length: 13; V: TRBV7-9; J: TRBJ1-5; size: NA; D: TRBD1; CDR3: CASRDREDQPQHF; DNA: TGTGCCAGCCGGGACAGGGAAGATCAGCCCCAGCATTTT
length: 14; V: TRBV5-4; J: TRBJ1-1; size: NA; D: NA; CDR3: CASSLAGGYTEAFF; DNA: TGTGCCAGCAGCTTGGCCGGCGGATACACTGAAGCTTTCTTT
length: 15; V: TRBV6-4; J: TRBJ2-1; size: few; D: TRBD2; CDR3: CASSETSGGYNEQFF; DNA: TGTGCCAGCAGTGAAACTAGCGGGGGGTACAATGAGCAGTTCTTC
length: 15; V: TRBV6-5; J: TRBJ1-6; size: few; D: TRBD1; CDR3: CASRLTGADNSPLHF; DNA: TGTGCCAGCCGGTTGACAGGGGCGGATAATTCACCCCTCCACTTT
length: 16; V: TRBV29-1; J: TRBJ2-3; size: NA; D: TRBD2; CDR3: CSVEGSSGGRADTQYF; DNA: TGCAGCGTTGAAGGCTCTAGCGGGGGTCGCGCAGATACGCAGTATTTT
length: 11; V: TRBV29-1; J: TRBJ1-1; size: NA; D: NA; CDR3: CSGRDSSEAFF; DNA: TGCAGCGGGAGAGACAGTTCTGAAGCTTTCTTT
length: 13; V: TRBV5-6; J: TRBJ1-1; size: NA; D: NA; CDR3: CASQQGFGTEAFF; DNA: TGTGCCAGTCAACAGGGATTCGGGACTGAAGCTTTCTTT
length: 13; V: TRBV10-3; J: TRBJ1-4; size: NA; D: NA; CDR3: CAISEGAPGKLFF; DNA: TGTGCCATCAGTGAAGGCGCTCCGGGAAAACTGTTTTTT
length: 12; V: TRBV7-2; J: TRBJ2-5; size: NA; D: NA; CDR3: CASNLNRETQYF; DNA: TGTGCCAGCAACTTGAACAGGGAGACCCAGTACTTC
length: 13; V: TRBV6-5; J: TRBJ2-7; size: NA; D: TRBD2; CDR3: CASAKRGRNEQYF; DNA: TGTGCCAGCGCTAAGCGGGGGAGGAACGAGCAGTACTTC
length: 16; V: TRBV5-1; J: TRBJ2-2; size: once; D: NA; CDR3: CASSFGQAMNTGELFF; DNA: TGCGCCAGCAGCTTTGGACAAGCGATGAACACCGGGGAGCTGTTTTTT
length: 12; V: TRBV27; J: TRBJ2-1; size: once; D: TRBD2; CDR3: CASSRRGAEQFF; DNA: TGTGCCAGCAGTCGGCGGGGGGCTGAGCAGTTCTTC
length: 13; V: TRBV6-1; J: TRBJ1-1; size: NA; D: NA; CDR3: CASSERGPTEAFF; DNA: TGTGCCAGCAGTGAGAGAGGGCCCACTGAAGCTTTCTTT
length: 15; V: TRBV6-1; J: TRBJ1-6; size: NA; D: NA; CDR3: CASSLQSSYNSPLHF; DNA: TGTGCCAGCAGCTTACAAAGCTCCTATAATTCACCCCTCCACTTT
length: 14; V: TRBV5-1; J: TRBJ1-4; size: once; D: NA; CDR3: CASSTTGPAEKLFF; DNA: TGCGCCAGCAGCACCACAGGGCCAGCGGAAAAACTGTTTTTT
length: 15; V: TRBV18; J: TRBJ1-2; size: NA; D: NA; CDR3: CASSPLPGANYGYTF; DNA: TGTGCCAGCTCACCACTTCCAGGGGCTAACTATGGCTACACCTTC
length: 18; V: TRBV10-2; J: TRBJ2-1; size: NA; D: TRBD2; CDR3: CASSEWRGGRSPFNEQFF; DNA: TGCGCCAGCAGTGAGTGGCGGGGGGGCCGATCCCCCTTCAATGAGCAGTTCTTC
length: 12; V: TRBV6-1; J: TRBJ2-2; size: NA; D: NA; CDR3: CASSVLTGELFF; DNA: TGTGCCAGCAGCGTCCTCACCGGGGAGCTGTTTTTT
length: 13; V: TRBV19; J: TRBJ2-7; size: NA; D: NA; CDR3: CASSSGLIYEQYF; DNA: TGTGCCAGTAGTTCAGGATTAATCTACGAGCAGTACTTC
length: 14; V: TRBV4-1; J: TRBJ2-2; size: NA; D: NA; CDR3: CASSRGLHTGELFF; DNA: TGCGCCAGCAGCCGGGGACTTCACACCGGGGAGCTGTTTTTT
length: 14; V: TRBV7-2; J: TRBJ1-6; size: NA; D: NA; CDR3: CASSSFRDNSPLHF; DNA: TGTGCCAGCAGCTCTTTTCGGGATAATTCACCCCTCCACTTT
length: 15; V: TRBV10-1; J: TRBJ2-2; size: NA; D: TRBD1; CDR3: CASSEGDRDTGELFF; DNA: TGCGCCAGCAGTGAGGGGGACAGGGACACCGGGGAGCTGTTTTTT
length: 11; V: TRBV19; J: TRBJ1-1; size: NA; D: NA; CDR3: CASIHLREAFF; DNA: TGTGCCAGTATCCACTTAAGAGAAGCTTTCTTT
length: 16; V: TRBV5-1; J: TRBJ2-5; size: NA; D: TRBD2; CDR3: CASSTVAGGYQETQYF; DNA: TGCGCCAGCAGCACAGTAGCGGGGGGGTACCAAGAGACCCAGTACTTC
length: 14; V: TRBV10-2; J: TRBJ2-3; size: once; D: TRBD2; CDR3: CASKTSRSTDTQYF; DNA: TGCGCCAGCAAGACTAGCCGTAGCACAGATACGCAGTATTTT
length: 15; V: TRBV7-2; J: TRBJ1-1; size: NA; D: NA; CDR3: CASSLDRGSQRGAFF; DNA: TGTGCCAGCAGCTTAGATAGAGGCAGCCAGAGAGGGGCTTTCTTT
length: 20; V: TRBV4-3; J: TRBJ2-6; size: NA; D: TRBD1; CDR3: CASSQDRDRGTVPGANVLTF; DNA: TGCGCCAGCAGCCAAGATCGGGACAGGGGTACAGTCCCTGGGGCCAACGTCCTGACTTTC
length: 15; V: TRBV7-9; J: TRBJ1-1; size: NA; D: NA; CDR3: CASSLQRGWSTEAFF; DNA: TGTGCCAGCAGCTTACAAAGGGGGTGGAGCACTGAAGCTTTCTTT
length: 12; V: TRBV6-5; J: TRBJ2-3; size: NA; D: NA; CDR3: CASSSSADTQYF; DNA: TGTGCCAGCAGTTCTAGCGCGGATACGCAGTATTTT
length: 15; V: TRBV11-1; J: TRBJ2-1; size: NA; D: TRBD1; CDR3: CASSIGQGVYNEQFF; DNA: TGTGCCAGCAGCATCGGACAGGGAGTCTACAATGAGCAGTTCTTC
length: 11; V: TRBV7-9; J: TRBJ1-2; size: NA; D: NA; CDR3: CASGATYGYTF; DNA: TGTGCCAGCGGAGCCACCTACGGCTACACCTTC